The source of this T cell receptor (beta chain) is a study of blood T cells in healthy people across ages. General study points: One million T cells yielded diversity estimates that were considered underestimates. Age brought a roughly linear fall in TCR beta diversity measured per million T cells.

Through a sample-barcoded 5' primer and a J-beta primer mix, a second PCR was run for about 6 to 12 cycles. TCRdb used MiXCR to reprocess the 5' RACE reads, holding one entry per CDR3 protein. This sample has hundreds of thousands of distinct CDR3 sequences, with under 45% found just once. The germline gives CDR1 SGHTA, CDR2 FQGNSA. The V and J ends lost 3 bases and 5 bases, in that order; junction bases with no gene match: 8. The CDR3 spans 17 residues. This clonotype was detected only a few times. Antigen unknown. This TCR derives from a man aged 60 to 75 in good health. The chain is built from TRBV7-2 and TRBJ2-3; 13 nucleotides match TRBD2. The specimen sequenced was blood. CDR3 region: CASSFWTSGGRRDTQYF. The CDR3 DNA reads as TGTGCCAGCAGCTTCTGGACTAGCGGGGGCCGGAGAGATACGCAGTATTTT. The complete variable domain, with remaining parts taken from reference TRBV7-2 and TRBJ2-3, reads GAGVSQSPSNKVTEKGKDVELRCDPISGHTALYWYRQSLGQGLEFLIYFQGNSAPDKSGLPSDRFSAERTGGSVSTLTIQRTQQEDSAVYLCASSFWTSGGRRDTQYFGPGTRLTVL.